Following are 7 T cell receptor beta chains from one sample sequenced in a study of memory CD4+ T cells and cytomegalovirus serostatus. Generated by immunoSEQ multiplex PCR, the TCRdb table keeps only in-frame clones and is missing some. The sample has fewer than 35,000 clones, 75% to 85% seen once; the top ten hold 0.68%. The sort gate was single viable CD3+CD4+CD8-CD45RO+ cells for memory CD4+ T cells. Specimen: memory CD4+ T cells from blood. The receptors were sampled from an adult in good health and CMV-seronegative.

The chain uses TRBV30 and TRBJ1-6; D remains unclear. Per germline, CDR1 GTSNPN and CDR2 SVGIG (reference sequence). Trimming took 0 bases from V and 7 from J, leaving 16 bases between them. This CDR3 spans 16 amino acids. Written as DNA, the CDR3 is TGTGCCTGGAGTGTACCCGTCAGTTGGACCAATTCACCCCTCCACTTT. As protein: CAWSVPVSWTNSPLHF.

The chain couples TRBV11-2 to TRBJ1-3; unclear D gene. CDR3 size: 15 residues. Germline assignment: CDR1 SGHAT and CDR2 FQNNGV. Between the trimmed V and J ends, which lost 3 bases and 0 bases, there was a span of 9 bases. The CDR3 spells CASSFLSDSGNTIYF. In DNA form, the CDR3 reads TGTGCCAGCAGCTTTTTGAGTGACTCTGGAAACACCATATATTTT.

The CDR3, as DNA: TGTGCCATCAGTGAGTCCGGACTAGCGGGGGGAGACTACGAGCAGTACTTC. Protein: CAISESGLAGGDYEQYF. The chain couples TRBV10-3 to TRBJ2-7, with TRBD2 matching 14 bases. This CDR3 region has 17 residues. Trimming removed 0 bases from V and 3 bases from J; junction bases left unmatched: 4. The germline CDR1 and CDR2 sequences are ENHRY and SYGVKD.

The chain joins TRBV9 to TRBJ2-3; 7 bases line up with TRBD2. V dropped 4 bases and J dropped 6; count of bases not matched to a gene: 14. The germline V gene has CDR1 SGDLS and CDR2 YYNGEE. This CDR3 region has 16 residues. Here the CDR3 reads CASSPPGWGGGDTQYF. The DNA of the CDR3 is TGTGCCAGCAGCCCCCCGGGGTGGGGGGGAGGTGATACGCAGTATTTT.

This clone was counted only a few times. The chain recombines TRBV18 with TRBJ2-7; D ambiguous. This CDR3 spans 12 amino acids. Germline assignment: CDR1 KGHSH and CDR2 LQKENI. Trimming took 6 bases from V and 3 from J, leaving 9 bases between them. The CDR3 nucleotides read TGTGCCAGCTCGTCTGTCGGCTACGAGCAGTACTTC. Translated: CASSSVGYEQYF. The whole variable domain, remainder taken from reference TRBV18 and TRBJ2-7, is NAGVMQNPRHLVRRRGQEARLRCSPMKGHSHVYWYRQLPEEGLKFMVYLQKENIIDESGMPKERFSAEFPKEGPSILRIQQVVRGDSAAYFCASSSVGYEQYFGPGTRLTVT.

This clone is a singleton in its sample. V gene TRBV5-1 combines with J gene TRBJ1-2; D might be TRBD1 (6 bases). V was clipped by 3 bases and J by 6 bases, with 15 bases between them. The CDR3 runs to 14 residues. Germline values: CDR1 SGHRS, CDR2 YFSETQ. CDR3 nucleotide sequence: TGCGCCAGCAGCTCAAGGGCAGGGGAGGATGGCTACACCTTC. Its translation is CASSSRAGEDGYTF.

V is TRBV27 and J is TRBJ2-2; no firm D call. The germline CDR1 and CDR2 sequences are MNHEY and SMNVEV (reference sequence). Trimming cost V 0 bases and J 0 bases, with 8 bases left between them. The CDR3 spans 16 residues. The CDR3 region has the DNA TGTGCCAGCAGTTTATCCTGGGATACGAACACCGGGGAGCTGTTTTTT. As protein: CASSLSWDTNTGELFF.